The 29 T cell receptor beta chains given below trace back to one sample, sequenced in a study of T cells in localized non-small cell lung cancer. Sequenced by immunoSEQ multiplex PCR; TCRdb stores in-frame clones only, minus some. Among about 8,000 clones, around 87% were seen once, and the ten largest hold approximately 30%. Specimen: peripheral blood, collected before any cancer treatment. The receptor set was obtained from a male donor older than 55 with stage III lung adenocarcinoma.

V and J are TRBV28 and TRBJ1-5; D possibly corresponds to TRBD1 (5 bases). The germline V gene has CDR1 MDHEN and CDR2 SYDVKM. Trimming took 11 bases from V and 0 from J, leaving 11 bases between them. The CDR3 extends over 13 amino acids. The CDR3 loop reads CASCDSSNQPQHF. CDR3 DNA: TGTGCCTCCTGTGACAGTAGCAATCAGCCCCAGCATTTT.

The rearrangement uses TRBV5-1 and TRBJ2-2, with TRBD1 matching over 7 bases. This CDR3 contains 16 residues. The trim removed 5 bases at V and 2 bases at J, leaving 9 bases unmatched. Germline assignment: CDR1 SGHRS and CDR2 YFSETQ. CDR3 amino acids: CASSYTGQTNTGELFF. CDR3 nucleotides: TGCGCCAGCAGTTATACGGGACAGACTAACACCGGGGAGCTGTTTTTT.

The CDR3 nucleotides read TGTGCCAGCAGCTTAGGTGAAGTTAACTATGGCTACACCTTC. It encodes CASSLGEVNYGYTF. The gene calls are TRBV7-2 and TRBJ1-2; D not resolved. Germline lookup yields CDR1 SGHTA and CDR2 FQGNSA. V was cut by 1 base and J by 1 base, with 7 bases left in between. The CDR3 covers 14 residues.

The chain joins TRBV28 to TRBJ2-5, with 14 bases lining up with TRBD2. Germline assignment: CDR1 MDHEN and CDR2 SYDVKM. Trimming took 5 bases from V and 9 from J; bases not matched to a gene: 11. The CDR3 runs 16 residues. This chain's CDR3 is CASSLSGTSGSLSQYF. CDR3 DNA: TGTGCCAGCAGTCTCTCCGGGACTAGCGGGAGTCTTTCCCAGTACTTC.

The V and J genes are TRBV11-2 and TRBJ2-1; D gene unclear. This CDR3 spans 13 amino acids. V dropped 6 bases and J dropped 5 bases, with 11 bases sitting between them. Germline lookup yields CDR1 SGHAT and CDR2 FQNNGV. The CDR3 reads CASRKVVHNEQFF. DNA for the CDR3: TGTGCCAGCAGGAAAGTGGTCCACAATGAGCAGTTCTTC.

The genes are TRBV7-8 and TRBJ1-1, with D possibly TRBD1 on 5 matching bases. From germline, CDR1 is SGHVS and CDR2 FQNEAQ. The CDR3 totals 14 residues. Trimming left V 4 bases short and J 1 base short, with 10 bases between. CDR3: CASSSGTENTEAFF. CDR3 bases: TGTGCCAGCAGCTCCGGGACGGAGAACACTGAAGCTTTCTTT.

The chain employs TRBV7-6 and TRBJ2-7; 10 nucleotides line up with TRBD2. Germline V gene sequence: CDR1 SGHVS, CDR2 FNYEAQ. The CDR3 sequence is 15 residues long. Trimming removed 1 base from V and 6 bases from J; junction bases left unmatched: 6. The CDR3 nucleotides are TGTGCCAGCAGCTTAGTAGCGGGAGGACCCTCCGAGCAGTACTTC. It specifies CASSLVAGGPSEQYF.

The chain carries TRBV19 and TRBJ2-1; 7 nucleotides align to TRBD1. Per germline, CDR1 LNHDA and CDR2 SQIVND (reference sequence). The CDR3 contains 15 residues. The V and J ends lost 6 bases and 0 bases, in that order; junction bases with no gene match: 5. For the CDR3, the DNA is TGTGCCAGTAGGATGGACAGGAGCTCCTACAATGAGCAGTTCTTC. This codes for CASRMDRSSYNEQFF.

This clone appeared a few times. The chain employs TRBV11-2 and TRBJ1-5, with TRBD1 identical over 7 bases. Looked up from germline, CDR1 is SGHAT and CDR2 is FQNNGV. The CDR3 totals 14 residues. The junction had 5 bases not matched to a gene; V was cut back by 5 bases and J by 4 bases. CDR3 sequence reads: CASSQGQANQPQHF. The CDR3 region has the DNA TGTGCCAGCAGCCAAGGACAGGCTAATCAGCCCCAGCATTTT. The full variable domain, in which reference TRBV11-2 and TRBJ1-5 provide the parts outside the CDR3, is EAGVAQSPRYKIIEKRQSVAFWCNPISGHATLYWYQQILGQGPKLLIQFQNNGVVDDSQLPKDRFSAERLKGVDSTLKIQPAKLEDSAVYLCASSQGQANQPQHFGDGTRLSIL.

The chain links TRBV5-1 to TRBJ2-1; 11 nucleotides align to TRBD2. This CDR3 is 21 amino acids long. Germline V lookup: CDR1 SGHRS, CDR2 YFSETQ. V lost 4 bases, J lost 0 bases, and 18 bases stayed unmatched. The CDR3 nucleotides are TGCGCCAGCAGCCCGGACAGGTCTAGCGGGGGGCTCAGGAGCTCCTACAATGAGCAGTTCTTC. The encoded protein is CASSPDRSSGGLRSSYNEQFF.

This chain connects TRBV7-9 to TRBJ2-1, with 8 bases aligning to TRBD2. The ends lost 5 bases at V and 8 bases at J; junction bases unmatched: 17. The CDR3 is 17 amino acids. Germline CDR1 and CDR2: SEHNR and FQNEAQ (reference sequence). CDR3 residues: CASSQPPGRGAVDEQFF. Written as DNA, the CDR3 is TGTGCCAGCAGCCAACCACCTGGGCGGGGGGCGGTTGATGAGCAGTTCTTC.

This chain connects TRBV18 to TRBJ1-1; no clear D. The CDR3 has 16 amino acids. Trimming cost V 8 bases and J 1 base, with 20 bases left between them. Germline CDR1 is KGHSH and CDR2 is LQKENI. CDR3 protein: CASPTPLTETNTEAFF. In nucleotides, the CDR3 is TGTGCCAGCCCGACCCCTCTAACAGAGACGAACACTGAAGCTTTCTTT.

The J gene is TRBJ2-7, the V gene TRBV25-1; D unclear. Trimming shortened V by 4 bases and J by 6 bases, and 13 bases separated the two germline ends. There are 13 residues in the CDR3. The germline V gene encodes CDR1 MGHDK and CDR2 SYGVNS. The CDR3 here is CASSGESVVEQYF. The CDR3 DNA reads TGTGCCAGCAGTGGGGAATCGGTTGTCGAGCAGTACTTC.

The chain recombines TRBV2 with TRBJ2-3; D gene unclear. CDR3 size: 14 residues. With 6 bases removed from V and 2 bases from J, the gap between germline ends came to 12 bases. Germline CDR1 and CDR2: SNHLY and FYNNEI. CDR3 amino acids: CASSVSRHTDTQYF. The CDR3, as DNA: TGTGCCAGCAGCGTGAGCCGTCACACAGATACGCAGTATTTT.

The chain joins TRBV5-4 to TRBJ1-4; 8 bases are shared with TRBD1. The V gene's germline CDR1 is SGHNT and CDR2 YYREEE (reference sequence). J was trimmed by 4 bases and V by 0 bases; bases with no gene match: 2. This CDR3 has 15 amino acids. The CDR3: CASSLATGGNEKLFF. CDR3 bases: TGTGCCAGCAGCTTGGCTACAGGGGGTAATGAAAAACTGTTTTTT.

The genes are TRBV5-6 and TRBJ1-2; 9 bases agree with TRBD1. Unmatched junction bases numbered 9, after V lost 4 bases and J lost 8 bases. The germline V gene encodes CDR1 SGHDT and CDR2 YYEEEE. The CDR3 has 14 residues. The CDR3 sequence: CASSPDDRGGGYTF. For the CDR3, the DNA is TGTGCCAGCAGCCCAGATGACAGGGGGGGAGGCTACACCTTC.

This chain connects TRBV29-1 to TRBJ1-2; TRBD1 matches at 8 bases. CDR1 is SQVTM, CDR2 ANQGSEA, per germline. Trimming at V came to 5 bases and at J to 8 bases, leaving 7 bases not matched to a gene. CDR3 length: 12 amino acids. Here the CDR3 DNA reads TGCAGCGTTCAGGCAGGGGGCGAAGGCTACACCTTC. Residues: CSVQAGGEGYTF.

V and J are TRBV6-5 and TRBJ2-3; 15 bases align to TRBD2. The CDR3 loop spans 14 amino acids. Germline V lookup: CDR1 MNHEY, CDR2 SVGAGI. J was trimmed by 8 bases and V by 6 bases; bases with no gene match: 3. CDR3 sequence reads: CASSGGLAGGTQYF. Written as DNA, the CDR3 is TGTGCCAGCAGCGGGGGACTAGCGGGAGGTACGCAGTATTTT.

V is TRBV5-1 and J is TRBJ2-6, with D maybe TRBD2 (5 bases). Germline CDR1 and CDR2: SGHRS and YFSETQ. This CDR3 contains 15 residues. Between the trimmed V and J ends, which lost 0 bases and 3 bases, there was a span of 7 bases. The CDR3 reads CASSLVGSGANVLTF. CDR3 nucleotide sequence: TGCGCCAGCAGCTTGGTGGGGAGTGGGGCCAACGTCCTGACTTTC.

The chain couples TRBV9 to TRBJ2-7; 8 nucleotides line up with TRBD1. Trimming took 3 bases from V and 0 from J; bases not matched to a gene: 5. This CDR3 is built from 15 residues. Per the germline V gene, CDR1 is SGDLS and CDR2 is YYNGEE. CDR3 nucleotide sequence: TGTGCCAGCAGCGGAGACAGGGGTGGCTCCTACGAGCAGTACTTC. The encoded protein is CASSGDRGGSYEQYF.

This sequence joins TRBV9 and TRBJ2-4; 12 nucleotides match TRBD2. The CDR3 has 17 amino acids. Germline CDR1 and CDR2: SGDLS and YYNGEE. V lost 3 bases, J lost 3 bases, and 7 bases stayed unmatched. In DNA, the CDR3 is TGTGCCAGCAGCGCCCGGACTAGCGGGAATGGCAAAAACATTCAGTACTTC. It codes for CASSARTSGNGKNIQYF.

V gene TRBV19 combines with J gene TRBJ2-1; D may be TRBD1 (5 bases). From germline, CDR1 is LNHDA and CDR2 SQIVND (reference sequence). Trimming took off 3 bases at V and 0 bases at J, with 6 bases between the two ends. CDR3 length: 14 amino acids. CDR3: CASSIRDSYNEQFF. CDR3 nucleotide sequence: TGTGCCAGTAGTATCAGGGACTCCTACAATGAGCAGTTCTTC. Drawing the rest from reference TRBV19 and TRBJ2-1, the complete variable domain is DGGITQSPKYLFRKEGQNVTLSCEQNLNHDAMYWYRQDPGQGLRLIYYSQIVNDFQKGDIAEGYSVSREKKESFPLTVTSAQKNPTAFYLCASSIRDSYNEQFFGPGTRLTVL.

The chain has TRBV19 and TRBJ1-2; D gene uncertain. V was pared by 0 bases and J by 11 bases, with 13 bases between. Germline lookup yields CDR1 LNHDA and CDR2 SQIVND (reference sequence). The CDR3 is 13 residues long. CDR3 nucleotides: TGTGCCAGTAGTATAGATGGGCAATCTGAATACACCTTC. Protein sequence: CASSIDGQSEYTF.

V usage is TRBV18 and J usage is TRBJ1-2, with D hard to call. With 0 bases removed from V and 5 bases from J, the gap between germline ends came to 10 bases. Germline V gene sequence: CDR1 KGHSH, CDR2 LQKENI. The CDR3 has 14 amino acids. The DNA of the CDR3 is TGTGCCAGCTCACCACCGACGGAAAGTTATGGCTACACCTTC. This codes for CASSPPTESYGYTF. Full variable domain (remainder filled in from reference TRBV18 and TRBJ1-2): NAGVMQNPRHLVRRRGQEARLRCSPMKGHSHVYWYRQLPEEGLKFMVYLQKENIIDESGMPKERFSAEFPKEGPSILRIQQVVRGDSAAYFCASSPPTESYGYTFGSGTRLTVV.

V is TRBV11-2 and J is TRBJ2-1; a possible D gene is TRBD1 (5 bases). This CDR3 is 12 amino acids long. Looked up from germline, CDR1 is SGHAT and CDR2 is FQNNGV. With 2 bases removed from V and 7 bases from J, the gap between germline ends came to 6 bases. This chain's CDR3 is CASSLQGNEQFF. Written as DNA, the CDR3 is TGTGCCAGCAGCTTACAGGGAAATGAGCAGTTCTTC.

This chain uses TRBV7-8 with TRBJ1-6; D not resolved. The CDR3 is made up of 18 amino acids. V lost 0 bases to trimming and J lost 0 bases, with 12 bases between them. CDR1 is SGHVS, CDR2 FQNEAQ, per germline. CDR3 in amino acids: CASSLARPASSYNSPLHF. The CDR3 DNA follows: TGTGCCAGCAGCTTAGCTAGGCCGGCCAGCTCCTATAATTCACCCCTCCACTTT.

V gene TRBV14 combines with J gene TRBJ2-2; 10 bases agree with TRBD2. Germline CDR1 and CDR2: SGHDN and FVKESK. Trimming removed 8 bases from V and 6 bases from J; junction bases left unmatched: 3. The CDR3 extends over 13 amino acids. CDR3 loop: CASPSGGAGELFF. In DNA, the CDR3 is TGTGCCAGCCCCAGCGGGGGGGCCGGGGAGCTGTTTTTT.

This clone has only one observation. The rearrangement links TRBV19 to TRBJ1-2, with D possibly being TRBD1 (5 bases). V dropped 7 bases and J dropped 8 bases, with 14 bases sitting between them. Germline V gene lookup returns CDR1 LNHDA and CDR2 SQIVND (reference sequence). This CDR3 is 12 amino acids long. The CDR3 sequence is CASNQGLGGYTF. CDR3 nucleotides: TGTGCCAGTAATCAGGGCCTCGGGGGCTACACCTTC.

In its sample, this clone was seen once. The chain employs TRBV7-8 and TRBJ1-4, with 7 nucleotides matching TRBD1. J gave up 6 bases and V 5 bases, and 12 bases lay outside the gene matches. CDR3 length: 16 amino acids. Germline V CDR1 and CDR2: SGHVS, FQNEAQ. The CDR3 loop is CASSTERQGVYEKLFF. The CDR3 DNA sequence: TGTGCCAGCAGCACCGAACGACAGGGAGTATATGAAAAACTGTTTTTT.